This TCR beta chain was observed in a study of spatial heterogeneity in lung cancer. TCRdb analysed the 5' RACE reads with MiXCR anew, one entry per CDR3 protein. In the table there are some 83,000 distinct CDR3 sequences, under 8.5% of which are singletons. This clonotype was observed many times. The CDR3 contains 14 residues. Deletions cut 1 base from V and 7 bases from J, with 13 bases between. Per the germline V gene, CDR1 is DFQATT and CDR2 is SNEGSKA (reference sequence). Time point: sample taken at primary tumor resection. The study sequenced unsorted whole RNA from tumor, nontumor lung or frozen PBMC.

The TCR sequence derives from a male donor with early-stage non-small cell lung cancer. The sample was PBMCs, taken at surgery. The rearrangement uses TRBV20-1 and TRBJ1-4; unclear D gene. The CDR3 region has the DNA TGCAGTGCTAGAGTGGGCTTTACCAGTGAAAAACTGTTTTTT. Its translation: CSARVGFTSEKLFF.